This T cell receptor gamma chain originates from a study of gamma delta lymphoproliferative disorders and STAT genes. Study context: The EuroClonality-NGS protocol was used to prepare delta libraries.

TCRdb redid clone calling on the multiplex PCR reads using CATT. The sample has roughly 860 gamma-chain clones, about 17% seen once; the top ten hold approximately 35%. By share of the sample, this clone is medium-sized (0.01 to 0.1%). PBMCs from patients and controls supplied the genomic DNA for sequencing. Per germline, CDR1 EGSNGY and CDR2 YDSYNSKV. The CDR3 totals 9 residues. The source of this sequence is a human donor in good health. The specimen was blood. J gene calling gave no result, while the V gene is TRGV2. In DNA form, the CDR3 reads TGTGCCACCTGGGACGGGCGTCTCTTT. Its translation: CATWDGRLF.